This T cell receptor beta chain was recorded in a study of T cell responses to AZD1222 COVID-19 vaccine. General study points: Spike-wide vaccine-associated CD4 TCRs dominated at 160-218 and 743-854.

Assay: immunoSEQ multiplex PCR; the TCRdb copy retains only in-frame clones and omits some. The table includes some 160,000 clones, roughly 93% detected once. Comments on this clone: Its antigen is not known.

Deletions cut 1 base from V and 7 bases from J, with 16 bases between. Germline assignment: CDR1 MGHRA and CDR2 YSYEKL. CDR3 length: 15 residues. The TCR originated in an adult who received the AZD1222 COVID-19 vaccine. Material: peripheral blood, obtained 28 days after the second AZD1222 dose. The chain is built from TRBV4-1 and TRBJ1-1; the D gene is possibly TRBD1 (5 bases). Written as DNA, the CDR3 is TGCGCCAGCAGCCAAGGTCAGGGTGGAGTTGTTGAAGCTTTCTTT. Amino acid sequence: CASSQGQGGVVEAFF.